This entry lists 30 T cell receptor beta chains sequenced from one sample in a study of cytomegalovirus exposure and HLA in healthy donors. PCR involved 60 Vbeta and 13 Jbeta primers. Data came from immunoSEQ multiplex PCR; TCRdb stores just in-frame clones and leaves some out. The data contain 150,000 to 200,000 clones, approximately 79% of them singletons. The sequencing input was PBMCs. These receptors were obtained from a man in his fifties or sixties in good health and CMV-seropositive.

This CDR3 is CASSQEGRELANYGYTF. The CDR3 nucleotides read TGTGCCAGCAGCCAAGAGGGAAGGGAGCTCGCTAACTATGGCTACACCTTC. The genes are TRBV4-2 and TRBJ1-2; D gene uncertain. Germline V lookup: CDR1 LGHNA, CDR2 YNFKEQ. V lost 0 bases and J lost 0, with 14 bases in between. CDR3 length: 17 amino acids.

V gene TRBV2 combines with J gene TRBJ2-3; 8 bases map to TRBD2. The junction had 10 bases not matched to a gene; V was cut back by 8 bases and J by 3 bases. CDR1 SNHLY and CDR2 FYNNEI come from the germline V gene. This CDR3 comprises 15 residues. The CDR3 DNA reads TGTGCCAGCGCGAGGCTAGCGGGTTATACAGATACGCAGTATTTT. Translating gives CASARLAGYTDTQYF.

This clone has a handful of counts. The chain links TRBV28 to TRBJ1-1; 10 bases match TRBD1. CDR1 is MDHEN and CDR2 is SYDVKM in the germline V gene. The CDR3 consists of 15 residues. Trimming took 4 bases from V and 3 from J; bases not matched to a gene: 5. The DNA of the CDR3 is TGTGCCAGCAGTTCAGGACAGGGGGTGTACACTGAAGCTTTCTTT. Amino acid sequence: CASSSGQGVYTEAFF.

The genes are TRBV29-1 and TRBJ1-4; no clear D. CDR1 and CDR2 (germline): SQVTM, ANQGSEA. Trimming shortened V by 3 bases and J by 4 bases, and 3 bases separated the two germline ends. The CDR3 has 11 residues. The CDR3 is CSVDNNEKLFF. Here the CDR3 DNA reads TGCAGCGTTGACAATAATGAAAAACTGTTTTTT.

The chain employs TRBV12-5 and TRBJ1-2; D not certain. The CDR3 sequence is 13 residues long. The ends were cut back, 9 bases at V and 4 bases at J, with 15 bases in the middle. The germline gives CDR1 LGHNT, CDR2 FRNRAP. The CDR3 sequence: CASSTGLSYGYTF. CDR3 nucleotides: TGTGCTAGCTCTACTGGACTCAGCTATGGCTACACCTTC. The whole variable domain, remainder taken from reference TRBV12-5 and TRBJ1-2, is DARVTQTPRHKVTEMGQEVTMRCQPILGHNTVFWYRQTMMQGLELLAYFRNRAPLDDSGMPKDRFSAEMPDATLATLKIQPSEPRDSAVYFCASSTGLSYGYTFGSGTRLTVV.

The V gene is TRBV5-6, the J gene TRBJ2-3, with 9 bases fitting TRBD2. With 1 base clipped from V and 4 bases from J, the junction kept 13 bases outside the gene matches. Germline loops: CDR1 SGHDT, CDR2 YYEEEE. This CDR3 region has 18 residues. CDR3 sequence (DNA): TGTGCCAGCAGCTTGCGCGCGGGGGGGCCGGTAGGCGCAGATACGCAGTATTTT. This translates into CASSLRAGGPVGADTQYF.

The chain links TRBV7-2 to TRBJ2-2; D not certain. CDR1 SGHTA and CDR2 FQGNSA come from the germline V gene. The CDR3 is made up of 13 amino acids. V shed 4 bases and J shed 4 bases, with 7 bases lying between them. The CDR3, as DNA: TGTGCCAGCAGCTCCCGAGCCACCGGGGAGCTGTTTTTT. Its protein product is CASSSRATGELFF.

The chain recombines TRBV27 with TRBJ2-5; 9 bases match TRBD1. J gave up 1 base and V 6 bases, and 6 bases lay outside the gene matches. CDR3 length equals 15 residues. Germline V gene data show CDR1 as MNHEY and CDR2 as SMNVEV (reference sequence). The CDR3 is CASSRLDRGQETQYF. CDR3 nucleotides: TGTGCCAGCAGCCGCTTGGACAGGGGCCAAGAGACCCAGTACTTC.

This clone showed up just once. The chain employs TRBV5-1 and TRBJ2-2, with a tentative D call TRBD1 (5 bases). V was trimmed by 3 bases and J by 1 base, leaving 19 bases between them. The length of the CDR3 is 18 residues. The germline CDR1 and CDR2 sequences are SGHRS and YFSETQ. CDR3 nucleotides: TGCGCCAGCAGCTCCCCGACAGCCGAAAGACTGAACACCGGGGAGCTGTTTTTT. This gives the protein CASSSPTAERLNTGELFF.

The genes are TRBV28 and TRBJ1-1; TRBD1 matches 7 bases. The trim removed 2 bases at V and 4 bases at J, leaving 4 bases unmatched. The CDR3 has 14 residues. Germline values: CDR1 MDHEN, CDR2 SYDVKM. In nucleotides, the CDR3 is TGTGCCAGCAGTTTACGTGGGACAGCCACTGAAGCTTTCTTT. It yields the protein CASSLRGTATEAFF.

V usage is TRBV28 and J usage is TRBJ1-1, with D tentatively TRBD1 (6 bases). The V and J ends lost 4 bases and 1 base respectively, with 13 bases between them. The length of the CDR3 is 15 residues. Germline V lookup: CDR1 MDHEN, CDR2 SYDVKM. The CDR3 here is CASSSPAGENTEAFF. CDR3 DNA: TGTGCCAGCAGTTCCCCAGCAGGGGAGAACACTGAAGCTTTCTTT.

The J gene is TRBJ2-6, the V gene TRBV4-2; no definite D call. This CDR3 is built from 14 residues. The V gene lost 4 bases and the J gene lost 1 base, with 5 bases spanning the gap. CDR1 is LGHNA and CDR2 is YNFKEQ in the germline V gene. In DNA, the CDR3 is TGTGCCAGCAGCCCTTCTTCTGGGGCCAACGTCCTGACTTTC. Encoded protein: CASSPSSGANVLTF.

This clone showed up just once. The chain carries TRBV2 and TRBJ1-5; D remains unclear. The CDR3 consists of 12 residues. Trimming left V 2 bases short and J 5 bases short, with 4 bases between. CDR1 is SNHLY, CDR2 FYNNEI, per germline. The CDR3 coding sequence is TGTGCCAGCAGTGAAATCTATCAGCCCCAGCATTTT. It yields the protein CASSEIYQPQHF. Complete variable domain (other parts from reference TRBV2 and TRBJ1-5): EPEVTQTPSHQVTQMGQEVILRCVPISNHLYFYWYRQILGQKVEFLVSFYNNEISEKSEIFDDQFSVERPDGSNFTLKIRSTKLEDSAMYFCASSEIYQPQHFGDGTRLSIL.

Notes on this clone: Other nucleotide sequences from this sample produce the same CDR3. The chain couples TRBV5-6 to TRBJ2-7; 11 bases are a match to TRBD1. J gave up 7 bases and V 4 bases, and 4 bases lay outside the gene matches. CDR1 SGHDT and CDR2 YYEEEE come from the germline V gene. CDR3 length equals 13 residues. CDR3 nucleotides: TGTGCCAGCAGCCCAGGGACAGGGGGTGAGCAGTACTTC. It translates to CASSPGTGGEQYF. Full variable domain (outside the CDR3, taken from reference TRBV5-6 and TRBJ2-7): DAGVTQSPTHLIKTRGQQVTLRCSPKSGHDTVSWYQQALGQGPQFIFQYYEEEERQRGNFPDRFSGHQFPNYSSELNVNALLLGDSALYLCASSPGTGGEQYFGPGTRLTVT.

The V gene is TRBV5-8, the J gene TRBJ2-7; no definite D call. This CDR3 has 13 residues. V shed 1 base and J shed 2 bases, with 7 bases lying between them. Germline CDR1 is SGHTS and CDR2 is YDEGEE. This CDR3 is CASSLYRAYEQYV. CDR3 bases: TGTGCCAGCAGCTTGTACAGAGCCTACGAGCAGTACGTC.

This chain connects TRBV9 to TRBJ2-1; TRBD2 matches 14 bases. In germline, CDR1 is SGDLS, CDR2 YYNGEE. The CDR3 covers 15 residues. V lost 3 bases and J lost 8; bases outside the gene matches: 4. CDR3 sequence: CASSDGLAGGDEQFF. For the CDR3, the DNA is TGTGCCAGCAGCGACGGACTAGCGGGGGGTGATGAGCAGTTCTTC.

The chain recombines TRBV10-3 with TRBJ2-7; weak D call: TRBD1 (5 bases). CDR1 and CDR2 from the germline V gene are ENHRY and SYGVKD. The CDR3 totals 13 residues. With 6 bases removed from V and 7 bases from J, the gap between germline ends came to 16 bases. CDR3 nucleotides: TGTGCCATCAGAGTTCAGGGTTCGGAGGAGCAGTACTTC. Its protein is CAIRVQGSEEQYF.

The rearrangement uses TRBV9 and TRBJ1-1; D is unresolved. Germline assignment: CDR1 SGDLS and CDR2 YYNGEE. CDR3 length equals 15 residues. V lost 0 bases to trimming and J lost 0 bases, with 9 bases between them. The CDR3 loop is CASSVGGLVNTEAFF. The CDR3 bases are TGTGCCAGCAGCGTAGGAGGATTGGTGAACACTGAAGCTTTCTTT.

V gene TRBV15 combines with J gene TRBJ1-2, with 7 bases matching TRBD1. Germline V gene data show CDR1 as LNHNV and CDR2 as YYDKDF (reference sequence). The CDR3 consists of 13 residues. Trimming at V came to 6 bases and at J to 2 bases, leaving 3 bases not matched to a gene. The CDR3 bases are TGTGCCACCAGACCGACAGGGAACTATGGCTACACCTTC. This translates into CATRPTGNYGYTF.

The count of this clone is one. J is TRBJ2-7 and V is TRBV4-1; 9 nucleotides agree with TRBD1. V lost 1 base, J lost 6 bases, and 13 bases stayed unmatched. CDR3 length: 17 residues. Germline CDR1 MGHRA, CDR2 YSYEKL. CDR3 sequence reads: CASSQVGRNRGPVEQYF. CDR3 coding DNA: TGCGCCAGCAGCCAAGTCGGGCGGAACAGGGGGCCTGTCGAGCAGTACTTC.

The V gene is TRBV7-8, the J gene TRBJ2-7, with D tentatively TRBD1 (6 bases). The germline CDR1 and CDR2 sequences are SGHVS and FQNEAQ. Trimming cost V 1 base and J 7 bases, with 23 bases left between them. The CDR3 is made up of 17 amino acids. The CDR3 nucleotides are TGTGCCAGCAGCTTAGACAATGGACAGCAGGGCCTGAGGGAGCAGTACTTC. This codes for CASSLDNGQQGLREQYF.

The chain couples TRBV19 to TRBJ2-6, with 9 nucleotides matching TRBD1. Trimming at V came to 5 bases and at J to 0 bases, leaving 5 bases not matched to a gene. The germline V gene has CDR1 LNHDA and CDR2 SQIVND (reference sequence). This CDR3 comprises 17 residues. CDR3 nucleotide sequence: TGTGCCAGTAGTCGGACAGGGGCAAGCTCTGGGGCCAACGTCCTGACTTTC. This encodes CASSRTGASSGANVLTF. The full variable domain, with the rest looked up from reference TRBV19 and TRBJ2-6, is DGGITQSPKYLFRKEGQNVTLSCEQNLNHDAMYWYRQDPGQGLRLIYYSQIVNDFQKGDIAEGYSVSREKKESFPLTVTSAQKNPTAFYLCASSRTGASSGANVLTFGAGSRLTVL.

The chain combines TRBV6-1 with TRBJ1-5; TRBD1 is a possible D gene (5 bases). Trimming stripped 1 base from V and 2 bases from J, with 9 bases between. The CDR3 totals 15 residues. The V gene's germline CDR1 is MNHNS and CDR2 SASEGT. The CDR3 spells CASSEVTGRNQPQHF. For the CDR3, the DNA is TGTGCCAGCAGTGAAGTAACAGGTCGCAATCAGCCCCAGCATTTT.

To note about this clone: One end of the junction fails to match germline, which may point to a read error. This sequence joins TRBV20-1 and TRBJ2-1; no firm D call. CDR3 length: 11 residues. Per germline, CDR1 DFQATT and CDR2 SNEGSKA (reference sequence). Here the CDR3 DNA reads TGCAGTGCCGACTCCCACAATGAGCAGTTCTTC. This gives the protein CSADSHNEQFF.

The chain is built from TRBV4-1 and TRBJ1-1, with a tentative D call TRBD1 (5 bases). Germline CDR1 is MGHRA and CDR2 is YSYEKL. CDR3 length: 16 residues. Trimming cost V 4 bases and J 5 bases, with 20 bases left between them. CDR3 loop: CASSRGTPVATTEAFF. CDR3 DNA: TGCGCCAGCAGCCGAGGGACTCCGGTTGCGACGACTGAAGCTTTCTTT.

The V and J genes are TRBV27 and TRBJ1-1, with 10 bases matching TRBD1. CDR1 is MNHEY, CDR2 SMNVEV, per germline (reference sequence). The V segment lost 2 bases and the J segment 6 bases; nucleotides outside the gene matches: 3. The CDR3 length is 14 residues. The CDR3 loop is CASSLPGTGAEAFF. In DNA, the CDR3 is TGTGCCAGCAGTTTACCCGGGACAGGGGCTGAAGCTTTCTTT.

V gene TRBV2 combines with J gene TRBJ1-5, with 9 nucleotides matching TRBD1. The CDR3 is 15 residues long. Germline CDR1 SNHLY, CDR2 FYNNEI. V lost 6 bases and J lost 1; bases outside the gene matches: 4. CDR3 DNA sequence: TGTGCCAGCAGAGCGGACAGGGGAAGCAATCAGCCCCAGCATTTT. This gives the protein CASRADRGSNQPQHF.

The chain employs TRBV28 and TRBJ1-3; D not certain. V shed 6 bases and J shed 2 bases, with 11 bases lying between them. The germline CDR1 and CDR2 sequences are MDHEN and SYDVKM. The CDR3 is 14 amino acids. CDR3 sequence reads: CASSEVDTGNTIYF. Written as DNA, the CDR3 is TGTGCCAGCAGCGAGGTTGATACTGGAAACACCATATATTTT.

The chain is built from TRBV13 and TRBJ1-1, with unresolved D. V lost 5 bases to trimming and J lost 7 bases, with 11 bases between them. Germline V CDR1 and CDR2: PRHDT, FYEKMQ (reference sequence). CDR3 length: 12 amino acids. The CDR3 spells CASSPSRSEAFF. The CDR3 bases are TGTGCCAGCAGCCCGTCGAGGAGTGAAGCTTTCTTT.

The genes are TRBV7-9 and TRBJ2-3; D remains unclear. Germline V lookup: CDR1 SEHNR, CDR2 FQNEAQ (reference sequence). The CDR3 length is 15 residues. Deletions cut 2 bases from V and 1 base from J, with 10 bases between. The chain's CDR3 is CASSLMSQGTDTQYF. The CDR3 nucleotides are TGTGCCAGCAGCTTAATGAGTCAGGGCACAGATACGCAGTATTTT. The whole variable domain, remainder taken from reference TRBV7-9 and TRBJ2-3, is DTGVSQNPRHKITKRGQNVTFRCDPISEHNRLYWYRQTLGQGPEFLTYFQNEAQLEKSRLLSDRFSAERPKGSFSTLEIQRTEQGDSAMYLCASSLMSQGTDTQYFGPGTRLTVL.